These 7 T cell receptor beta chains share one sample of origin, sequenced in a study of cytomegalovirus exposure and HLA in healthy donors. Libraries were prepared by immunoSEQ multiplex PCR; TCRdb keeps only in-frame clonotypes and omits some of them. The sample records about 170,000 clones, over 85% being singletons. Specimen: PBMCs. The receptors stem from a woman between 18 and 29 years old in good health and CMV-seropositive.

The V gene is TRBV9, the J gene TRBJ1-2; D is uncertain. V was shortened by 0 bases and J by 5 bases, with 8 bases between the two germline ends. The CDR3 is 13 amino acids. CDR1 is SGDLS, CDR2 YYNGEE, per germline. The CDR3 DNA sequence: TGTGCCAGCAGCGTAGAATTCGGTTATGGCTACACCTTC. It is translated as CASSVEFGYGYTF. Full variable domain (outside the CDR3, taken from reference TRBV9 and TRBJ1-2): DSGVTQTPKHLITATGQRVTLRCSPRSGDLSVYWYQQSLDQGLQFLIQYYNGEERAKGNILERFSAQQFPDLHSELNLSSLELGDSALYFCASSVEFGYGYTFGSGTRLTVV.

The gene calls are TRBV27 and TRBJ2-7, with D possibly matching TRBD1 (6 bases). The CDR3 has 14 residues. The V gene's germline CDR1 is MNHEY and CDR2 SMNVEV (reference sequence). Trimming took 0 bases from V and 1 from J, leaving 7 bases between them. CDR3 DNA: TGTGCCAGCAGTTTATCGGACAGATCCTACGAGCAGTACTTC. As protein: CASSLSDRSYEQYF.

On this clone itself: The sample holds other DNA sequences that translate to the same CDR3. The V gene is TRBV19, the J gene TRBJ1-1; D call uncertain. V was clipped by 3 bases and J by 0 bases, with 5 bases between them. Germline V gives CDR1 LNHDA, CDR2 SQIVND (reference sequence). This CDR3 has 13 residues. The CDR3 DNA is TGTGCCAGTAGTATCGGGGTGAACACTGAAGCTTTCTTT. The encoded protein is CASSIGVNTEAFF. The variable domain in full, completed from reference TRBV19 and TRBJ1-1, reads DGGITQSPKYLFRKEGQNVTLSCEQNLNHDAMYWYRQDPGQGLRLIYYSQIVNDFQKGDIAEGYSVSREKKESFPLTVTSAQKNPTAFYLCASSIGVNTEAFFGQGTRLTVV.

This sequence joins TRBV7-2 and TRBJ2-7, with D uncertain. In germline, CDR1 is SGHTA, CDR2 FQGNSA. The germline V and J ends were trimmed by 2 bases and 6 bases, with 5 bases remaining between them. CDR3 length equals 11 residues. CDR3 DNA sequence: TGTGCCAGCAGCTTAAAGCGCGAGCAGTACTTC. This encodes CASSLKREQYF.

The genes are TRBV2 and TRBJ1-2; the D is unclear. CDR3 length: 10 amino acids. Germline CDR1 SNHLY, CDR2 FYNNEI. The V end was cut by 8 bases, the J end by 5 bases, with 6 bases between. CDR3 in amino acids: CASVSYGYTF. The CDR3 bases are TGTGCCAGCGTGAGTTATGGCTACACCTTC.

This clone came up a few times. CDR3 protein: CASSSMTSGNTGELFF. CDR3 bases: TGTGCCAGCTCATCCATGACTAGCGGGAACACCGGGGAGCTGTTTTTT. The gene calls are TRBV18 and TRBJ2-2; 9 bases fit TRBD2. Per the germline V gene, CDR1 is KGHSH and CDR2 is LQKENI. The V gene end was trimmed by 5 bases and the J gene end by 1 base; junction bases not matched to a gene: 5. The CDR3 extends over 16 amino acids.

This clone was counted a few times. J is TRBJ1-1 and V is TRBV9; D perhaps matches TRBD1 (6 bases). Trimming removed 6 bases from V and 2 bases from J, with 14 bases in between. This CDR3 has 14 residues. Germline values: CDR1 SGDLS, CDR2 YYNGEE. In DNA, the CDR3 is TGTGCCAGCACCTCAGGGGCTGACAACACTGAAGCTTTCTTT. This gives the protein CASTSGADNTEAFF.